The rows below give T cell receptor beta chains drawn from one sample of a study of blood T cell repertoires in COVID-19. Profiling relied on immunoSEQ multiplex PCR, and the TCRdb table lists in-frame clones only, not all of them. Here the sample spans about 190,000 clones, around 80% being singletons. Sequencing used peripheral blood. Source of these receptors: a woman aged 50 to 60 with acute or convalescent COVID-19. CDR3s include the opening cysteine and the closing phenylalanine or tryptophan.

CDR3aa | j_gene | v_gene
CASSIAGWGTDTQYF | TRBJ2-3 | TRBV19
CSAASSGVNEQFF | TRBJ2-1 | TRBV29-1
CASSLRTSGRAVLYEQYF | TRBJ2-7 | TRBV7-9
CAWKFHGAGELFF | TRBJ2-2 | TRBV30
CASARELSRGEQYF | TRBJ2-7 | TRBV28
CASSELGGHEQFF | TRBJ2-1 | TRBV6-1
CASRRQGRTEAFF | TRBJ1-1 | TRBV5-8
CASSPEFSTDTQYF | TRBJ2-3 | TRBV11-2
CAWSRPDSPYEQYF | TRBJ2-7 | TRBV30
CASSLGEEYEQYF | TRBJ2-7 | TRBV12-3/TRBV12-4
CASSQGRQGNSPLHF | TRBJ1-6 | TRBV4-3
CASLGGAYSNQPQHF | TRBJ1-5 | TRBV6-5
CASRSKQNTEAFF | TRBJ1-1 | TRBV12-3/TRBV12-4
CASTPGVAGINTGELFF | TRBJ2-2 | TRBV19
CASSESGRVVSGELFF | TRBJ2-2 | TRBV2
CASSLGQGDGYTF | TRBJ1-2 | TRBV7-2
CASSYAKAGGYSPLHF | TRBJ1-6 | TRBV6-5
CASSLAVAEEKLFF | TRBJ1-4 | TRBV28
CASSLAPGFKDKNIQYF | TRBJ2-4 | TRBV27
CASSMGDRASGTNEKLFF | TRBJ1-4 | TRBV5-1
CASSSTGSRYGYTF | TRBJ1-2 | TRBV5-6
CASSVAGNQPQHF | TRBJ1-5 | TRBV9
CASSTPSRGGGSEQYF | TRBJ2-7 | TRBV7-6
CASIDPGTGRTYEQYF | TRBJ2-7 | TRBV28
CASRGRQDSYNEQFF | TRBJ2-1 | TRBV19
CASSVQGAAGNTIYF | TRBJ1-3 | TRBV19
CASSILSGQGWVYGYTF | TRBJ1-2 | TRBV19
CASSSEGARRVNEKLFF | TRBJ1-4 | TRBV28
CASRRELNSNQPQHF | TRBJ1-5 | TRBV6-5
CASSHPGQGFRGGAFF | TRBJ1-1 | TRBV3-1/TRBV3-2
CASSAGLAYEQYF | TRBJ2-7 | TRBV18
CASSLWTGNPEQFF | TRBJ2-1 | TRBV27
CASGLGRRFYNEQFF | TRBJ2-1 | TRBV6-5
CASSSLAGAGEQFF | TRBJ2-1 | TRBV6-5
CASSSPLEKLFF | TRBJ1-4 | TRBV11-2
CASSFPDRGGYEQYF | TRBJ2-7 | TRBV11-2
CATSDPTGGNAKNIQYF | TRBJ2-4 | TRBV24-1
CASSQSGGLVKADTQYF | TRBJ2-3 | TRBV4-1
CASSVQGDYGYTF | TRBJ1-2 | TRBV5-1
CASSIQFGAGTDQPQHF | TRBJ1-5 | TRBV19
CASSSLTGGTDTQYF | TRBJ2-3 | TRBV11-2
CASSLIGGSYNSPLHF | TRBJ1-6 | TRBV5-6
CASSTPGTGGYEQYF | TRBJ2-7 | TRBV28
CASSEPNEQFF | TRBJ2-1 | TRBV2
CASSIDRGLSYEQYF | TRBJ2-7 | TRBV19